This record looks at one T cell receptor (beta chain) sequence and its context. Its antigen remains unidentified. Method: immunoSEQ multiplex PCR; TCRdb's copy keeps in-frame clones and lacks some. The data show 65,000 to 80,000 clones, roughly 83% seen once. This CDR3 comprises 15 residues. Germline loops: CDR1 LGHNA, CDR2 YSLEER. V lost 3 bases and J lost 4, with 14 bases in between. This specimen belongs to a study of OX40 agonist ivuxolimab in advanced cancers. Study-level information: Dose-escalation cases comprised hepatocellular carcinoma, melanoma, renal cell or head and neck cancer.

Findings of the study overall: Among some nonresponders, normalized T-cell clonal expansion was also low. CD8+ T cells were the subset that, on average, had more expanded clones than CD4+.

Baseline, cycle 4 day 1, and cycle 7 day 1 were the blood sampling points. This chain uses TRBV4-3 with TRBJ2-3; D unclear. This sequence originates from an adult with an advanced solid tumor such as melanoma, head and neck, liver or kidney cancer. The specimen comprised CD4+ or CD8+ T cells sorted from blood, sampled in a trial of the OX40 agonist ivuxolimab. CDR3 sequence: CASSHGSGRADTQYF. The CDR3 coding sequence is TGCGCCAGCAGCCACGGATCGGGTAGGGCAGATACGCAGTATTTT.